The next 16 T cell receptor beta chains were all read from a single sample in a study of cytomegalovirus exposure and HLA in healthy donors. The PCR contained 60 Vbeta and 13 Jbeta primers. Data came from immunoSEQ multiplex PCR; TCRdb stores just in-frame clones and leaves some out. The table shows roughly 200,000 clones, with about 77% occurring only once. The sequenced sample consisted of PBMCs. The receptor source for this set is a young woman in good health and CMV-seronegative.

This sequence joins TRBV29-1 and TRBJ1-1; perhaps TRBD1 as D (5 bases). Trimming removed 6 bases from V and 0 bases from J, with 11 bases in between. In germline, CDR1 is SQVTM, CDR2 ANQGSEA. The CDR3 totals 13 residues. CDR3 sequence: CSVEGRMNTEAFF. The CDR3 DNA reads as TGCAGCGTGGAGGGACGTATGAACACTGAAGCTTTCTTT.

In the case of this clone: Other DNA variants within this sample encode the same CDR3. This sequence joins TRBV10-3 and TRBJ1-2, with D perhaps matching TRBD1 (6 bases). Germline loops: CDR1 ENHRY, CDR2 SYGVKD. The CDR3 is made up of 15 amino acids. V was trimmed by 2 bases and J by 1 base, leaving 11 bases between them. CDR3 protein: CAISERGGFNYGYTF. The DNA of the CDR3 is TGTGCCATCAGTGAGAGGGGGGGCTTTAACTATGGCTACACCTTC.

This chain uses TRBV6-5 with TRBJ1-2; D gene unclear. This CDR3 has 13 residues. Per germline, CDR1 MNHEY and CDR2 SVGAGI. Trimming pared 2 bases from V and 0 bases from J, leaving 4 bases between. The CDR3 DNA reads TGTGCCAGCAGTTACCTTACTAACTATGGCTACACCTTC. Its translation is CASSYLTNYGYTF.

The rearrangement links TRBV4-1 to TRBJ2-7, with 9 positions matching TRBD1. Trimming took 3 bases from V and 3 from J; bases not matched to a gene: 6. Germline CDR1 reads MGHRA; CDR2 reads YSYEKL. This CDR3 is 15 amino acids long. CDR3 nucleotides: TGCGCCAGCAGCCACGAGACAGGGGGTTTCTACGAGCAGTACTTC. Translated, it gives CASSHETGGFYEQYF.

In this sample, this clone turned up a few times. The rearrangement uses TRBV7-9 and TRBJ2-7, with a tentative D call TRBD2 (5 bases). The CDR3 covers 11 residues. The germline gives CDR1 SEHNR, CDR2 FQNEAQ (reference sequence). V lost 5 bases and J 6 bases, leaving 8 bases between the germline ends. The CDR3 DNA reads as TGTGCCAGCAGCCCCGCGGGCGAGCAGTACTTC. It specifies CASSPAGEQYF.

The chain links TRBV5-1 to TRBJ1-4; possible D gene TRBD1, 6 bases. V shed 4 bases and J shed 2 bases, with 15 bases lying between them. CDR3 length equals 16 residues. CDR1 SGHRS and CDR2 YFSETQ come from the germline V gene. The CDR3 region is CASSGGQGATNEKLFF. CDR3 DNA: TGCGCCAGCAGCGGGGGACAAGGGGCTACTAATGAAAAACTGTTTTTT.

This chain connects TRBV18 to TRBJ2-1; D is possibly TRBD2 (7 bases). This CDR3 contains 17 residues. The ends were cut back, 2 bases at V and 0 bases at J, with 14 bases in the middle. Per the germline V gene, CDR1 is KGHSH and CDR2 is LQKENI. CDR3 sequence reads: CASSPFKGGVSYNEQFF. In DNA, the CDR3 is TGTGCCAGCTCACCATTTAAAGGGGGGGTCTCCTACAATGAGCAGTTCTTC.

The CDR3 bases are TGTGCCAGTAGTATAGATAAGGGCCCCGGGGTTAATGAGCAGTTCTTC. Translation: CASSIDKGPGVNEQFF. V usage is TRBV19 and J usage is TRBJ2-1, with D possibly matching TRBD2 (5 bases). The CDR3 length is 16 residues. CDR1 LNHDA and CDR2 SQIVND come from the germline V gene (reference sequence). Trimming removed 0 bases from V and 7 bases from J, with 16 bases in between. Looking up the rest from reference TRBV19 and TRBJ2-1 gives the full variable domain: DGGITQSPKYLFRKEGQNVTLSCEQNLNHDAMYWYRQDPGQGLRLIYYSQIVNDFQKGDIAEGYSVSREKKESFPLTVTSAQKNPTAFYLCASSIDKGPGVNEQFFGPGTRLTVL.

V is TRBV2 and J is TRBJ2-7, with D possibly being TRBD2 (6 bases). This CDR3 region has 17 residues. V lost 4 bases and J 0 bases, leaving 19 bases between the germline ends. Germline V lookup: CDR1 SNHLY, CDR2 FYNNEI. In nucleotides, the CDR3 is TGTGCCAGCAGTGGGGGGGTTGCGGCTCGGTCCTCCTACGAGCAGTACTTC. As protein: CASSGGVAARSSYEQYF.

The J gene is TRBJ2-1, the V gene TRBV11-3; 9 nucleotides agree with TRBD1. CDR3 length equals 15 residues. After removal of 1 base from V and 6 bases from J, the junction contained 4 bases not matched to a gene. Germline assignment: CDR1 SGHNT and CDR2 YENEEA. The CDR3 DNA is TGTGCCAGCAGCTTAGGCGGGGGACAGGGCAATGAGCAGTTCTTC. Its translation is CASSLGGGQGNEQFF.

This chain uses TRBV19 with TRBJ1-2; tentative D call: TRBD1 (5 bases). Germline V CDR1 and CDR2: LNHDA, SQIVND (reference sequence). This CDR3 contains 15 residues. V lost 7 bases and J 4 bases, leaving 19 bases between the germline ends. The CDR3 here is CASTPLPDTIYGYTF. As DNA, the CDR3 is TGTGCCAGTACCCCACTCCCGGACACCATCTATGGCTACACCTTC.

The chain uses TRBV10-3 and TRBJ1-6; the match to TRBD1 covers 10 bases. Germline V gives CDR1 ENHRY, CDR2 SYGVKD. The J segment lost 9 bases and the V segment lost 11 bases, leaving 13 bases of the junction unmatched. CDR3 length: 15 residues. The CDR3 here is CAARQGASFVSPLHF. For the CDR3, the DNA is TGTGCCGCAAGACAGGGGGCAAGTTTCGTTTCACCCCTCCACTTT.

CDR3 loop: CASMRTSNDYEQYF. DNA of the CDR3: TGTGCCAGCATGAGGACTAGTAACGACTACGAGCAGTACTTC. The chain recombines TRBV6-1 with TRBJ2-7; 7 positions agree with TRBD2. With V trimmed by 7 bases and J by 3 bases, 9 bases remained unmatched. This CDR3 is built from 14 residues. CDR1 and CDR2 from the germline V gene are MNHNS and SASEGT.

This clone was seen a handful of times. V gene TRBV4-1 combines with J gene TRBJ1-3; D gene unclear. This CDR3 has 14 residues. Between the trimmed V and J ends, which lost 3 bases and 6 bases, there was a span of 12 bases. CDR1 MGHRA and CDR2 YSYEKL come from the germline V gene. The CDR3 reads CASSQLLRENTIYF. Here the CDR3 DNA reads TGCGCCAGCAGCCAGCTTTTACGGGAAAACACCATATATTTT.

In this sample, this clone turned up a few times. The chain couples TRBV7-9 to TRBJ2-5, with TRBD1 matching over 7 bases. Per germline, CDR1 SEHNR and CDR2 FQNEAQ (reference sequence). V shed 0 bases and J 2 bases; nucleotides not matched to a gene: 9. This CDR3 has 17 residues. The CDR3 loop reads CASSLAGRGGGQETQYF. In DNA, the CDR3 is TGTGCCAGCAGCTTAGCTGGCCGAGGGGGCGGACAAGAGACCCAGTACTTC.

The rearrangement uses TRBV5-4 and TRBJ1-2; D possibly corresponds to TRBD1 (6 bases). V lost 5 bases and J lost 1, with 15 bases in between. The V gene's germline CDR1 is SGHNT and CDR2 YYREEE (reference sequence). The CDR3 length is 15 residues. CDR3 amino acids: CASRGGGVGNYGYTF. CDR3 DNA: TGTGCCAGCAGAGGGGGGGGCGTCGGTAACTATGGCTACACCTTC.